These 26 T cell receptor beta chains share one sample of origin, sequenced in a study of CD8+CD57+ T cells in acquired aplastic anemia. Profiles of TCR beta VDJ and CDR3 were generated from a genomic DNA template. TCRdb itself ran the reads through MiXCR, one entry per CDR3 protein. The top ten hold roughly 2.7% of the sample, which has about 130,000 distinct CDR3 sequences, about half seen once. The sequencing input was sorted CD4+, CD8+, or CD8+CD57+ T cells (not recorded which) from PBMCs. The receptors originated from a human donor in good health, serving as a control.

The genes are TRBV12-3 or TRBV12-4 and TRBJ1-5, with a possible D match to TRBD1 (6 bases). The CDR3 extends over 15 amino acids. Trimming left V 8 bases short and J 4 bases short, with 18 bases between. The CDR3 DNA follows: TGTGCCAGCTGTCCGGGACAATATGTTAATCAGCCCCAGCATTTT. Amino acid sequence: CASCPGQYVNQPQHF.

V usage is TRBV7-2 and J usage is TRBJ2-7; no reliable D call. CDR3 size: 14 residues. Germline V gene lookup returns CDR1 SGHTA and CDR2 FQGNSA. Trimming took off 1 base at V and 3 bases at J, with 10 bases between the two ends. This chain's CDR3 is CASSLVGPNYEQYF. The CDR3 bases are TGTGCCAGCAGCTTAGTAGGGCCGAACTACGAGCAGTACTTC. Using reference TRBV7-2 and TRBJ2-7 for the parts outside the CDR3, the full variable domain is GAGVSQSPSNKVTEKGKDVELRCDPISGHTALYWYRQSLGQGLEFLIYFQGNSAPDKSGLPSDRFSAERTGGSVSTLTIQRTQQEDSAVYLCASSLVGPNYEQYFGPGTRLTVT.

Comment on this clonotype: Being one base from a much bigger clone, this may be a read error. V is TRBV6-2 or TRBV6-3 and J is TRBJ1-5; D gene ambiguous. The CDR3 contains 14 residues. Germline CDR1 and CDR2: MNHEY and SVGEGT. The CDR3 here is CASSPEVGNQPRHF. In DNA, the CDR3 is TGTGCCAGCAGCCCCGAGGTGGGCAATCAGCCCCGGCATTTT.

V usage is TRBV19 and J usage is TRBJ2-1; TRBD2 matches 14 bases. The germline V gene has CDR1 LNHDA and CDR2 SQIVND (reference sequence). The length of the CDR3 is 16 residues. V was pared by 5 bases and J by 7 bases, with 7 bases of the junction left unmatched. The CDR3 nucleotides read TGTGCCAGTAGTCCCAGACTAGCGGGGGGGCCAAATGAGCAGTTCTTC. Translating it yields CASSPRLAGGPNEQFF. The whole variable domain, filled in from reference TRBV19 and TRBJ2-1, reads DGGITQSPKYLFRKEGQNVTLSCEQNLNHDAMYWYRQDPGQGLRLIYYSQIVNDFQKGDIAEGYSVSREKKESFPLTVTSAQKNPTAFYLCASSPRLAGGPNEQFFGPGTRLTVL.

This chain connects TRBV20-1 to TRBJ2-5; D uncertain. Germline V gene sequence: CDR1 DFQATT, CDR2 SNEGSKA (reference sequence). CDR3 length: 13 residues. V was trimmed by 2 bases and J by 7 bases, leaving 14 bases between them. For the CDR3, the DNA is TGCAGTGCTAGATGGGAAACTCGCGGGACCCAGTACTTC. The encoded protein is CSARWETRGTQYF.

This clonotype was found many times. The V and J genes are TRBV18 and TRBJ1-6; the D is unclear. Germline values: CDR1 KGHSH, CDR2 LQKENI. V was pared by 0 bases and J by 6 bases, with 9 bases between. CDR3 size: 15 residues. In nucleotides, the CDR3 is TGTGCCAGCTCACCACCGGAGGGCCGTAATTCACCCCTCCACTTT. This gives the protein CASSPPEGRNSPLHF.

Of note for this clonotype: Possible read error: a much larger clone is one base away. In DNA form, the CDR3 reads TGTGCCAGCAGCTCAAGGGACAGCTACTCTGGGGCCAACGTCCGGACTTTC. This encodes CASSSRDSYSGANVRTF. V is TRBV7-3 and J is TRBJ2-6, with TRBD1 matching over 7 bases. The CDR3 is made up of 17 amino acids. The V gene's germline CDR1 is SGHTA and CDR2 FQGTGA.

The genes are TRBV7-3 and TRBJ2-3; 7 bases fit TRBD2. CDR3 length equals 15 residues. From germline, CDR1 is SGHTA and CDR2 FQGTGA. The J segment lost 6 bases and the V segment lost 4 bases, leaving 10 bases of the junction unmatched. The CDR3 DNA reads TGTGCCAGCAGCTCGATCGGGGCTAGCGGCGATACGCAGTATTTT. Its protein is CASSSIGASGDTQYF.

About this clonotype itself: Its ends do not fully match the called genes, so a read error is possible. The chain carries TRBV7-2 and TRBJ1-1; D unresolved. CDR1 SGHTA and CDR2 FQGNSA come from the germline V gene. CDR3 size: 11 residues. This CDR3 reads CASSQHSEAFF. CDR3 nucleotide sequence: TGTGCTAGCAGCCAACATTCTGAAGCTTTCTTT.

CDR3 sequence (DNA): TGTGCCACCAGTGTCCGGAGTTCAGGTCAGCCCCAGCATTTT. It translates to CATSVRSSGQPQHF. The chain links TRBV24-1 to TRBJ1-5; D call uncertain. The CDR3 totals 14 residues. Germline V CDR1 and CDR2: KGHDR, SFDVKD. Trimming removed 5 bases at V and 6 bases at J, with 13 bases between.

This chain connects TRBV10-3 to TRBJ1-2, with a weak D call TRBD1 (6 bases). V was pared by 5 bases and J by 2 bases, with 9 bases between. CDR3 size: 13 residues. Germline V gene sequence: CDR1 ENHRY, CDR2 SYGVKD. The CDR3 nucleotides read TGTGCCATCAGTCAGGACAGAAACTATGGCTACACCTTC. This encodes CAISQDRNYGYTF.

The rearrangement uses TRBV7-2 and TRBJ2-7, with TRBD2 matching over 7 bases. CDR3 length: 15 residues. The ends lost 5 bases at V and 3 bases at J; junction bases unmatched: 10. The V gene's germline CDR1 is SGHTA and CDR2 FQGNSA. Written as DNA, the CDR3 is TGTGCCAGCAGCATTTTCCCCGGCGGGGGCTACGAGCAGTACGTC. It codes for CASSIFPGGGYEQYV.

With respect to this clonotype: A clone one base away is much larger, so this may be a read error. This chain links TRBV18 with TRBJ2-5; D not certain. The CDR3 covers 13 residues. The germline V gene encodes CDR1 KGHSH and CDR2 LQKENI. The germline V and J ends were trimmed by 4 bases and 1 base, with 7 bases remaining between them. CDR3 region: CASSLFVQETQYF. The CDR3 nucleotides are TGTGCCAGCTCACTTTTCGTCCAAGAGACCCAGTACTTC.

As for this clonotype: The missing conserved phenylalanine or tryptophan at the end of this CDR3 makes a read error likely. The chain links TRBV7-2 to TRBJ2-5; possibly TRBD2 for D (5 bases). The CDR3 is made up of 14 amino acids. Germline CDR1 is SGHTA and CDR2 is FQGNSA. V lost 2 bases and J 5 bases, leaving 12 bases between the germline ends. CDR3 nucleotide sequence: TGTGCCAGCAGCTTACGGCTAGCTCTGGAGACCCAGTACCTC. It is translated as CASSLRLALETQYL.

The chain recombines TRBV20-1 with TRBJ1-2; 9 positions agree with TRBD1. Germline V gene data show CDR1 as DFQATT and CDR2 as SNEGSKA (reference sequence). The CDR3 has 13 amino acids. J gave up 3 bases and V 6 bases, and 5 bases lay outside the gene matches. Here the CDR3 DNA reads TGCAGTGCCAGGACAGGGGTCGACTATGGCTACACCTTC. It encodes CSARTGVDYGYTF.

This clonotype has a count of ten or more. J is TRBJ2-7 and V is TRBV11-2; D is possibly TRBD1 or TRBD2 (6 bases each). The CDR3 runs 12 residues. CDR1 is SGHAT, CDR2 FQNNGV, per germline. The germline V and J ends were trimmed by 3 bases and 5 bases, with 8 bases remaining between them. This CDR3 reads CASSFGGHEQYF. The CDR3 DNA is TGTGCCAGCAGCTTCGGGGGCCACGAGCAGTACTTC.

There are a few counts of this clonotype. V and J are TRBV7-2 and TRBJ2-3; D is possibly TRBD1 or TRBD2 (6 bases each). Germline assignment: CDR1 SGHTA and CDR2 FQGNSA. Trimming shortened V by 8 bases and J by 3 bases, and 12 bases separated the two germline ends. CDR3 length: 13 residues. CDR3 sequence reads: CASEGGGTDTQYF. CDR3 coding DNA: TGTGCCAGCGAGGGGGGCGGGACAGATACGCAGTATTTT.

The CDR3 DNA sequence: TGTGCCAGCAGTTACCTACTAGCGCAAGAGACCCAGTACTTC. Its protein product is CASSYLLAQETQYF. The chain joins TRBV6-2 or TRBV6-3 to TRBJ2-5; TRBD2 matches at 7 bases. The junction had 2 bases not matched to a gene; V was cut back by 2 bases and J by 2 bases. The CDR3 runs 14 residues. Germline CDR1 MNHEY, CDR2 SVGEGT.

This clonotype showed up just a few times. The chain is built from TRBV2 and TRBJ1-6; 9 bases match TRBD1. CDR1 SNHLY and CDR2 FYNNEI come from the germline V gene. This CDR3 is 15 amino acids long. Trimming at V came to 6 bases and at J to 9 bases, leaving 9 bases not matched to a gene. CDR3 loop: CASSDRGTGSSPLHF. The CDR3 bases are TGTGCCAGCAGCGACCGCGGGACAGGGTCTTCACCCCTCCACTTT.

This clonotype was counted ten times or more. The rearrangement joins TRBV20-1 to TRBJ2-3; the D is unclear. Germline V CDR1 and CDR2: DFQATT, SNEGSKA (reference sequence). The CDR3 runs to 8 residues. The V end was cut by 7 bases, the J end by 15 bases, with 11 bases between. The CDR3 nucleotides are TGCAGTGTCCCTCCCGGATATTTT. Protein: CSVPPGYF.

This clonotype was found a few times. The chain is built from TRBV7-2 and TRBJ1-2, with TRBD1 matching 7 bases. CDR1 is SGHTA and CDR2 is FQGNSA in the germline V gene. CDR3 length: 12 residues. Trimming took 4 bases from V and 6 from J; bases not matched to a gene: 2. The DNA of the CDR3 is TGTGCCAGCAGCTCAGGACAGGATGGCTACACCTTC. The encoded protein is CASSSGQDGYTF.

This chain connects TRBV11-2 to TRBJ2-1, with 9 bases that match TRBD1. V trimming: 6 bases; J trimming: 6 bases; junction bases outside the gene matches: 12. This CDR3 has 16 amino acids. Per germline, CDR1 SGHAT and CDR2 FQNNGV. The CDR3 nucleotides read TGTGCCAGCAGTCAAATGGGGCGGACAGGGGTCAATGAGCAGTTCTTC. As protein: CASSQMGRTGVNEQFF.

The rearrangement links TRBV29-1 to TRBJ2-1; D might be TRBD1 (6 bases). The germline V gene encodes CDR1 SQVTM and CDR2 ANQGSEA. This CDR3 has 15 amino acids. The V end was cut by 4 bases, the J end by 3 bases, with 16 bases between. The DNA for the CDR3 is TGCAGCGTTGGGGGGCCTAGGTCCTACTACAATGAGCAGTTCTTC. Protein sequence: CSVGGPRSYYNEQFF.

DNA for the CDR3: TGTGCCAGTAGTGAGTCGAGGGAGACTGAAGCTTTCTTT. Its protein is CASSESRETEAFF. The chain uses TRBV19 and TRBJ1-1; D is uncertain. This CDR3 region has 13 residues. The V gene lost 5 bases and the J gene lost 5 bases, with 12 bases spanning the gap. Germline V lookup: CDR1 LNHDA, CDR2 SQIVND (reference sequence).

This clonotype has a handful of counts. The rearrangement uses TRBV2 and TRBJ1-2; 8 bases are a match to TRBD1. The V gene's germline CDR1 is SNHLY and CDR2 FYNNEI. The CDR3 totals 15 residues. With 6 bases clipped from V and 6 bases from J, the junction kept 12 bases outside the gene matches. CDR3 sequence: CASSLAGTGLDGYTF. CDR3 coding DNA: TGTGCCAGCAGCTTGGCCGGGACAGGTCTCGATGGCTACACCTTC.

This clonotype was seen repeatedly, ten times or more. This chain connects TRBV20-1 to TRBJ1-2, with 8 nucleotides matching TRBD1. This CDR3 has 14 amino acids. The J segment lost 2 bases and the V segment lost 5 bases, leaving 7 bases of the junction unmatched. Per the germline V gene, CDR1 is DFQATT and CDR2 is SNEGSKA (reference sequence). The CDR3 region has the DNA TGCAGTGCTTCAGGGGGCGGGGACAACTATGGCTACACCTTC. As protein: CSASGGGDNYGYTF.